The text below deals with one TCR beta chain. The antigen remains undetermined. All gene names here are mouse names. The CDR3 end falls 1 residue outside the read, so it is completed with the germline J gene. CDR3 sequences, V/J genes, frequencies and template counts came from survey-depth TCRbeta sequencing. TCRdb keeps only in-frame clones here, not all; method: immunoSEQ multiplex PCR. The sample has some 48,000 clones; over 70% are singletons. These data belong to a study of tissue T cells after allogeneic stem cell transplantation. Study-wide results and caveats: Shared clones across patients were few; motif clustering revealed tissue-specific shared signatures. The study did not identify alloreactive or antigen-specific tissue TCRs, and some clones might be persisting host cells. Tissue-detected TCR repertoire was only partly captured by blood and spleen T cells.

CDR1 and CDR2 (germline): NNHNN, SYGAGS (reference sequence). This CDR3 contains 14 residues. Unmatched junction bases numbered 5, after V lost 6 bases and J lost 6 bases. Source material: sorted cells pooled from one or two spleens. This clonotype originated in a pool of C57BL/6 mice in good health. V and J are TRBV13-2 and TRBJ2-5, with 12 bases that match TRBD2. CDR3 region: CASASDWGGDTQYF. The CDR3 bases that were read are TGTGCCAGCGCCTCTGACTGGGGGGGCGACACCCAGTAC.